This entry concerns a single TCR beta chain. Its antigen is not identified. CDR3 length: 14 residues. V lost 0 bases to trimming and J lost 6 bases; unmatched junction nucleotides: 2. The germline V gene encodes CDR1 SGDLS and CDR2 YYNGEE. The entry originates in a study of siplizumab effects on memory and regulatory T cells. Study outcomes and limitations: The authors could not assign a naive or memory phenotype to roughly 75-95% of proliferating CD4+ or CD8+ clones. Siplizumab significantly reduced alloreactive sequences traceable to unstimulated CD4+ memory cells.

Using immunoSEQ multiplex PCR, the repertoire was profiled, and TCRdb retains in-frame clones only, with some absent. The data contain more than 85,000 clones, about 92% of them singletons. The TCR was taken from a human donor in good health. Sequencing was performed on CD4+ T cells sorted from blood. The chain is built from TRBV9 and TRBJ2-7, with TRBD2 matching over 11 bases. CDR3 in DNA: TGTGCCAGCAGCGTAGCACTAGCGGGAGCCGAGCAGTACTTC. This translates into CASSVALAGAEQYF.